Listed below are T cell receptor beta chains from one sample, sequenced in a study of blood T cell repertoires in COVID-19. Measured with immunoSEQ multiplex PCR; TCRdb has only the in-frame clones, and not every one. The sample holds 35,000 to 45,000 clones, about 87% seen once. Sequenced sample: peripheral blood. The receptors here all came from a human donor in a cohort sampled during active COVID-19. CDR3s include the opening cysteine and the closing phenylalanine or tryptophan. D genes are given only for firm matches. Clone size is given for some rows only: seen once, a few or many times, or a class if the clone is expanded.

DNA: TGCGCCAGCAGCCCAAAGACAGGGGGGACGGACACTGAAGCTTTCTTT
CDR3: CASSPKTGGTDTEAFF
size: few
D: TRBD1
length: 16
J: TRBJ1-1
V: TRBV5-1

DNA: TGTGCCAGCAGGCCGGGACAGGGGGCGGTCGGCGATGAGCAGTTCTTC
CDR3: CASRPGQGAVGDEQFF
size: NA
D: TRBD1
length: 16
J: TRBJ2-1
V: TRBV7-9

DNA: TGTGCCACCCTAGTGAGCTCCTACAATGAGCAGTTCTTC
CDR3: CATLVSSYNEQFF
size: NA
D: NA
length: 13
J: TRBJ2-1
V: TRBV6-5

DNA: TGTGCCAGCAGCCACTCGCGGGCGGGAGGCGGGGAGCTGTTCTTC
CDR3: CASSHSRAGGGELFF
size: NA
D: TRBD2
length: 15
J: TRBJ2-1
V: TRBV7-2

DNA: TGTGCCAGCAGCTTAGGCCACAGGGATTCGGACACTGAAGCTTTCTTT
CDR3: CASSLGHRDSDTEAFF
size: once
D: NA
length: 16
J: TRBJ1-1
V: TRBV9

DNA: TGTGCCAGCAGGGGGCAGGCTCTAGGCACAGATACGCAGTATTTT
CDR3: CASRGQALGTDTQYF
size: NA
D: NA
length: 15
J: TRBJ2-3
V: TRBV6-5

DNA: TGTGCCAGCAGCTTATCAGCGGGGGGGTTCAATGAGCAGTTCTTC
CDR3: CASSLSAGGFNEQFF
size: NA
D: TRBD2
length: 15
J: TRBJ2-1
V: TRBV7-2

DNA: TGTGCCAGCAGCGTATCAGTGCCAGATACGCAGTATTTT
CDR3: CASSVSVPDTQYF
size: NA
D: NA
length: 13
J: TRBJ2-3
V: TRBV9

DNA: TGTGCCATCAGTGAGGATAGCGGGAGGGCCTGGAATGAGCAGTTCTTC
CDR3: CAISEDSGRAWNEQFF
size: NA
D: TRBD2
length: 16
J: TRBJ2-1
V: TRBV10-3

DNA: TGTGCCAGCAGCTTAGCAGACTGGTATAGCGCCTACGAGCAGTACTTC
CDR3: CASSLADWYSAYEQYF
size: NA
D: NA
length: 16
J: TRBJ2-7
V: TRBV11-2

DNA: TGTGCCAGCAGTTCGTACGTTGACAGGAACTACGAGCAGTACTTC
CDR3: CASSSYVDRNYEQYF
size: NA
D: NA
length: 15
J: TRBJ2-7
V: TRBV6-5

DNA: TGTGCCAGCAGCCAAGATGGGACAGGCGCCTTTGCCTATGGCTACACCTTC
CDR3: CASSQDGTGAFAYGYTF
size: few
D: TRBD1
length: 17
J: TRBJ1-2
V: TRBV4-2

DNA: TGTGCCAGCACAGGGGTCGGGAATTCACCCCTCCACTTT
CDR3: CASTGVGNSPLHF
size: few
D: NA
length: 13
J: TRBJ1-6
V: TRBV2

DNA: TGTGCCAGCAGCCAAGGAAATAGCGGGGTTTTTGATGAGCAGTTCTTC
CDR3: CASSQGNSGVFDEQFF
size: NA
D: TRBD2
length: 16
J: TRBJ2-1
V: TRBV4-2

DNA: TGTGCCAGCAGCGTAGACCAGGGGGGAGGACAGGGTGACACTGAAGCTTTCTTT
CDR3: CASSVDQGGGQGDTEAFF
size: few
D: TRBD1
length: 18
J: TRBJ1-1
V: TRBV9

DNA: TGTGCCTGGAGTATCCTGGGAGAGGGTGGAAAGACCCAGTACTTC
CDR3: CAWSILGEGGKTQYF
size: NA
D: NA
length: 15
J: TRBJ2-5
V: TRBV30

DNA: TGTGCCAGCAGCCTTTGGTGGGGGGATAGTTCGTTGATCTATGGCTACACCTTC
CDR3: CASSLWWGDSSLIYGYTF
size: NA
D: NA
length: 18
J: TRBJ1-2
V: TRBV5-6

DNA: TGTGCCAGTAGTTGGGCGGGGTCGGATACGCAGTATTTT
CDR3: CASSWAGSDTQYF
size: NA
D: NA
length: 13
J: TRBJ2-3
V: TRBV19

DNA: TGTGCCAGCAGCCACAGACAGGGTGCGGGCGAAAAACTGTTTTTT
CDR3: CASSHRQGAGEKLFF
size: NA
D: TRBD1
length: 15
J: TRBJ1-4
V: TRBV3-1/TRBV3-2

DNA: TGCAGCGCCGGGGGGGTTGGCGGAAAACTGTTTTTT
CDR3: CSAGGVGGKLFF
size: NA
D: NA
length: 12
J: TRBJ1-4
V: TRBV29-1

DNA: TGTGCCAGCAGTTCCCCGACAGGGAGGACCACTGAAGCTTTCTTT
CDR3: CASSSPTGRTTEAFF
size: once
D: TRBD1
length: 15
J: TRBJ1-1
V: TRBV2

DNA: TGTGCCAGCAGCCAAGGACAGGGGACCTACGAGCAGTACTTC
CDR3: CASSQGQGTYEQYF
size: NA
D: TRBD1
length: 14
J: TRBJ2-7
V: TRBV3-1/TRBV3-2

DNA: TGTGCTAGCAGCTCCAGGGAGGACACTGAAGCTTTCTTT
CDR3: CASSSREDTEAFF
size: few
D: NA
length: 13
J: TRBJ1-1
V: TRBV7-7

DNA: NA
CDR3: CASSSSRRGKLFF
size: once
D: NA
length: 13
J: TRBJ1-4
V: TRBV28

DNA: TGTGCCAGCAGTAGGGGGGGAAGCAATCAGCCCCAGCATTTT
CDR3: CASSRGGSNQPQHF
size: NA
D: NA
length: 14
J: TRBJ1-5
V: TRBV28

DNA: TGTGCCAGCAGCCCTAACCCCCTAAGACTAGCGGAGAGCTCCTACGAGCAGTACTTC
CDR3: CASSPNPLRLAESSYEQYF
size: few
D: TRBD2
length: 19
J: TRBJ2-7
V: TRBV7-2

DNA: TGTGCCAGCAGCAATACCTGGCAGGCTGACACAGATACGCAGTATTTT
CDR3: CASSNTWQADTDTQYF
size: NA
D: NA
length: 16
J: TRBJ2-3
V: TRBV6-2/TRBV6-3

DNA: TGTGCCAGCAGTGCGGCAGGGGGTACGACCTACAATGAGCAGTTCTTC
CDR3: CASSAAGGTTYNEQFF
size: NA
D: TRBD1
length: 16
J: TRBJ2-1
V: TRBV2

DNA: TGTGCCAGCAGTTACAACGGCTATGGCTACACCTTC
CDR3: CASSYNGYGYTF
size: NA
D: NA
length: 12
J: TRBJ1-2
V: TRBV6-2/TRBV6-3

DNA: TGTGCCAGTATCGCAGGGGTCACCGGGGAGCTGTTTTTT
CDR3: CASIAGVTGELFF
size: NA
D: NA
length: 13
J: TRBJ2-2
V: TRBV19

DNA: TGTGCCAGCAGCCGTTGGAGCGGCAATGAGCAGTTCTTC
CDR3: CASSRWSGNEQFF
size: NA
D: NA
length: 13
J: TRBJ2-1
V: TRBV7-2

DNA: TGCGCCAGCAGCTTAATTTCGGACAGCTCCAGTGAAGCTTTCTTT
CDR3: CASSLISDSSSEAFF
size: once
D: NA
length: 15
J: TRBJ1-1
V: TRBV5-1

DNA: TGTGCCAGCTCACCGCAGACAGGAGTTAACGAGCAGTACTTC
CDR3: CASSPQTGVNEQYF
size: NA
D: NA
length: 14
J: TRBJ2-7
V: TRBV18

DNA: TGTGCCAGCTCCCGCGCGCAGACAACGGGCTACACCTTC
CDR3: CASSRAQTTGYTF
size: NA
D: NA
length: 13
J: TRBJ1-2
V: TRBV2

DNA: TGTGCCTGGAGGGATCTAGGTGCCTCCTACGAGCAGTACTTC
CDR3: CAWRDLGASYEQYF
size: NA
D: NA
length: 14
J: TRBJ2-7
V: TRBV30

DNA: TGTGCCAGCAGTGTGTATGGGACTGCCGCCGGGCAGTACTTC
CDR3: CASSVYGTAAGQYF
size: few
D: NA
length: 14
J: TRBJ2-7
V: TRBV2

DNA: TGTGCCAGCAGCCCCACCAGGGGAGATACGCAGTATTTT
CDR3: CASSPTRGDTQYF
size: NA
D: NA
length: 13
J: TRBJ2-3
V: TRBV27

DNA: TGTGCCAGTAGTTCAGGAGGCTACACCTTC
CDR3: CASSSGGYTF
size: once
D: NA
length: 10
J: TRBJ1-2
V: TRBV19

DNA: TGTGCCAGCAGCTTAGGGGCTATGAACACTGAAGCTTTCTTT
CDR3: CASSLGAMNTEAFF
size: NA
D: NA
length: 14
J: TRBJ1-1
V: TRBV7-9

DNA: TGTGCCAGCAGCTTACAGGATCTCTCTGGAAACACCATATATTTT
CDR3: CASSLQDLSGNTIYF
size: NA
D: NA
length: 15
J: TRBJ1-3
V: TRBV7-2

DNA: TGCGCCAGCAGTCAATCGGGACAGGGATATGGCTACACCTTC
CDR3: CASSQSGQGYGYTF
size: few
D: TRBD1
length: 14
J: TRBJ1-2
V: TRBV23-1

DNA: TGTGCCAGCAGTAAAAACCCCGCGGTTGATTCACCCCTCCACTTT
CDR3: CASSKNPAVDSPLHF
size: NA
D: NA
length: 15
J: TRBJ1-6
V: TRBV6-5

DNA: TGCGCCAGCAGCTTGGCGCCGGGACAACAAGAGACCCAGTACTTC
CDR3: CASSLAPGQQETQYF
size: NA
D: NA
length: 15
J: TRBJ2-5
V: TRBV5-1

DNA: TGTGCCAGCAGTCAGACAGGGATCAGGAAACGTGGTCAGCCCCAGCATTTT
CDR3: CASSQTGIRKRGQPQHF
size: NA
D: TRBD1
length: 17
J: TRBJ1-5
V: TRBV28

DNA: TGTGCCAGCAGTGTACCTCCGGGACAACGCGTGATGGGCACAGATACGCAGTATTTT
CDR3: CASSVPPGQRVMGTDTQYF
size: NA
D: NA
length: 19
J: TRBJ2-3
V: TRBV6-1

DNA: TGTGCCAGTAGGACTAGCGGGAGGAGGAATGAGCAGTTCTTC
CDR3: CASRTSGRRNEQFF
size: NA
D: TRBD2
length: 14
J: TRBJ2-1
V: TRBV19

DNA: TGTGCCAGCAGCTCCGGGACTAGCGGGGGCCGCCAGTCAGATACGCAGTATTTT
CDR3: CASSSGTSGGRQSDTQYF
size: NA
D: TRBD2
length: 18
J: TRBJ2-3
V: TRBV5-4